One and the same sample provided the 25 T cell receptor beta chains below, sequenced in a study of cytomegalovirus exposure and HLA in healthy donors. Primers for the PCR totalled 60 Vbeta and 13 Jbeta. Measured with immunoSEQ multiplex PCR; TCRdb has only the in-frame clones, and not every one. This table holds about 130,000 clones, approximately 85% found once. The specimen was PBMCs. The origin of the receptors is a woman in her twenties or thirties in good health and CMV-seropositive.

The chain carries TRBV20-1 and TRBJ1-1, with D perhaps TRBD1 (5 bases). This CDR3 contains 11 residues. The V gene's germline CDR1 is DFQATT and CDR2 SNEGSKA (reference sequence). The V end lost 8 bases, the J end lost 1 base, and 8 bases lay between the germline ends. This CDR3 reads CSPDRNTEAFF. The CDR3 region has the DNA TGCAGTCCTGACAGGAACACTGAAGCTTTCTTT.

The rearrangement links TRBV30 to TRBJ2-3; tentatively, D is TRBD2 (6 bases). The germline CDR1 and CDR2 sequences are GTSNPN and SVGIG (reference sequence). V lost 2 bases to trimming and J lost 1 base, with 7 bases between them. The CDR3 consists of 13 residues. The CDR3 region has the DNA TGTGCCTGGAGTTTAGCGGGCACAGATACGCAGTATTTT. Translated: CAWSLAGTDTQYF.

V usage is TRBV2 and J usage is TRBJ1-1; possible D gene TRBD1, 6 bases. The CDR3 consists of 14 residues. Germline lookup yields CDR1 SNHLY and CDR2 FYNNEI. The V end lost 1 base, the J end lost 10 bases, and 16 bases lay between the germline ends. CDR3 amino acids: CASSEDRVMYGAFF. CDR3 DNA sequence: TGTGCCAGCAGTGAAGACAGGGTGATGTATGGAGCTTTCTTT.

V is TRBV7-2 and J is TRBJ1-1, with a tentative D call TRBD1 (5 bases). The length of the CDR3 is 14 residues. V was clipped by 0 bases and J by 5 bases, with 10 bases between them. Germline values: CDR1 SGHTA, CDR2 FQGNSA. Here the CDR3 reads CASSLAGGLTEAFF. Written as DNA, the CDR3 is TGTGCCAGCAGCTTAGCGGGGGGTCTAACTGAAGCTTTCTTT.

The J gene is TRBJ2-7, the V gene TRBV29-1; D is perhaps TRBD2 (5 bases). Germline V lookup: CDR1 SQVTM, CDR2 ANQGSEA. V lost 7 bases, J lost 0 bases, and 19 bases lay in between. The CDR3 totals 15 residues. The CDR3 DNA reads TGCAGCGCCGCCCCGGCGGGTACCCTCTCCTACGAGCAGTACTTC. Translated, it gives CSAAPAGTLSYEQYF.

The chain joins TRBV28 to TRBJ2-3; perhaps TRBD1 as D (8 bases). Germline lookup yields CDR1 MDHEN and CDR2 SYDVKM. CDR3 length equals 16 residues. V gave up 9 bases and J gave up 2 bases, with 21 bases separating them. CDR3 sequence (DNA): TGTGCCAGTTCCCTAACAGGGGGGGGATCCACAGATACGCAGTATTTT. The encoded protein is CASSLTGGGSTDTQYF.

In DNA, the CDR3 is TGCGCCAGCAGCCCCGACGGGGGGCCCGGGGCCAACGTCCTGACTTTC. Translated, it gives CASSPDGGPGANVLTF. The chain couples TRBV5-1 to TRBJ2-6; possibly TRBD2 for D (7 bases). The V end lost 4 bases, the J end lost 4 bases, and 15 bases lay between the germline ends. CDR1 and CDR2 (germline): SGHRS, YFSETQ. CDR3 length equals 16 residues.

This clone was recorded only once. This chain links TRBV25-1 with TRBJ2-5; D is ambiguous. The CDR3 loop spans 12 amino acids. From germline, CDR1 is MGHDK and CDR2 SYGVNS. Trimming removed 6 bases from V and 5 bases from J, with 10 bases in between. CDR3 region: CASRGDAETQYF. CDR3 bases: TGTGCCAGCAGAGGAGATGCGGAGACCCAGTACTTC.

The V and J genes are TRBV6-1 and TRBJ1-2; unclear D gene. V was pared by 1 base and J by 8 bases, with 8 bases between. Germline CDR1 and CDR2: MNHNS and SASEGT. The CDR3 contains 12 residues. CDR3 in DNA: TGTGCCAGCAGTGAAGGACGAGCGGGCTACACCTTC. It yields the protein CASSEGRAGYTF.

This rearrangement joins TRBV9 to TRBJ1-2; 10 positions agree with TRBD1. Germline V lookup: CDR1 SGDLS, CDR2 YYNGEE. The V segment lost 0 bases and the J segment 6 bases; nucleotides outside the gene matches: 5. The CDR3 spans 15 residues. In DNA, the CDR3 is TGTGCCAGCAGCGTAGCGGGACAGGGGTCTGATGGCTACACCTTC. Translation gives CASSVAGQGSDGYTF.

CDR3 in DNA: TGCGCCAGCAGCCGGGACAGCCCTAGCACAGATACGCAGTATTTT. Encoded protein: CASSRDSPSTDTQYF. The chain uses TRBV4-1 and TRBJ2-3; 7 nucleotides match TRBD1. V was clipped by 4 bases and J by 0 bases; unmatched bases: 4. The CDR3 totals 15 residues. The germline V gene encodes CDR1 MGHRA and CDR2 YSYEKL.

This clone was seen a single time. The chain employs TRBV18 and TRBJ2-5; 10 positions agree with TRBD1. The CDR3 loop spans 13 amino acids. The V segment lost 3 bases and the J segment 8 bases; nucleotides outside the gene matches: 3. The germline gives CDR1 KGHSH, CDR2 LQKENI. The chain's CDR3 is CASSPTGGETQYF. The CDR3, as DNA: TGTGCCAGCTCACCGACAGGGGGCGAAACCCAGTACTTC. Full variable domain (outside the CDR3, taken from reference TRBV18 and TRBJ2-5): NAGVMQNPRHLVRRRGQEARLRCSPMKGHSHVYWYRQLPEEGLKFMVYLQKENIIDESGMPKERFSAEFPKEGPSILRIQQVVRGDSAAYFCASSPTGGETQYFGPGTRLLVL.

The chain links TRBV11-2 to TRBJ1-3; TRBD1 matches 9 bases. CDR3 length: 13 amino acids. CDR1 SGHAT and CDR2 FQNNGV come from the germline V gene. The J segment lost 8 bases and the V segment lost 1 base, leaving 0 bases of the junction unmatched. DNA of the CDR3: TGTGCCAGCAGCTTAGGGACAGGGGACACCATATATTTT. The encoded protein is CASSLGTGDTIYF.

CDR3 bases: TGTGCCAGCTCCACAGGGGAACGCGGCTACACCTTC. Protein sequence: CASSTGERGYTF. The genes are TRBV6-5 and TRBJ1-2; 7 bases fit TRBD1. The length of the CDR3 is 12 residues. Germline values: CDR1 MNHEY, CDR2 SVGAGI. After removal of 8 bases from V and 8 bases from J, the junction contained 8 bases not matched to a gene.

The V call is TRBV6-5, the J call TRBJ1-2; 7 bases are shared with TRBD1. The CDR3 covers 14 residues. The germline CDR1 and CDR2 sequences are MNHEY and SVGAGI. The trim removed 0 bases at V and 7 bases at J, leaving 5 bases unmatched. This CDR3 reads CASSYSDRRSGYTF. CDR3 in DNA: TGTGCCAGCAGTTACTCGGACAGGCGGAGTGGCTACACCTTC.

V is TRBV11-2 and J is TRBJ2-5, with D tentatively TRBD2 (7 bases). Germline V gives CDR1 SGHAT, CDR2 FQNNGV. V shed 3 bases and J shed 5 bases, with 13 bases lying between them. The CDR3 extends over 14 amino acids. Here the CDR3 reads CASSFGGGRETQYF. The CDR3 DNA sequence: TGTGCCAGCAGCTTTGGGGGGGGCCGGGAGACCCAGTACTTC. Variable domain in full (rest from reference TRBV11-2 and TRBJ2-5): EAGVAQSPRYKIIEKRQSVAFWCNPISGHATLYWYQQILGQGPKLLIQFQNNGVVDDSQLPKDRFSAERLKGVDSTLKIQPAKLEDSAVYLCASSFGGGRETQYFGPGTRLLVL.

The chain employs TRBV18 and TRBJ1-1; D is unclear. The V gene's germline CDR1 is KGHSH and CDR2 LQKENI. Trimming left V 6 bases short and J 1 base short, with 21 bases between. The CDR3 is 17 residues long. The CDR3 is CASSLLGGGWSNTEAFF. Here the CDR3 DNA reads TGTGCCAGCTCCCTCTTAGGAGGAGGCTGGTCGAACACTGAAGCTTTCTTT.

This CDR3 reads CASSSILAGEQYF. The CDR3 DNA reads as TGCGCCAGCAGCTCCATTCTTGCGGGCGAGCAGTACTTC. J is TRBJ2-7 and V is TRBV5-1, with D possibly being TRBD2 (5 bases). Looked up from germline, CDR1 is SGHRS and CDR2 is YFSETQ. This CDR3 is built from 13 residues. V lost 3 bases and J 6 bases, leaving 13 bases between the germline ends.

V and J are TRBV7-9 and TRBJ2-2; 8 positions agree with TRBD1. The CDR3 runs to 15 residues. V was clipped by 5 bases and J by 1 base; unmatched bases: 3. Germline V CDR1 and CDR2: SEHNR, FQNEAQ (reference sequence). The CDR3 bases are TGTGCCAGCAGCCCCGGGACAGGGAACACCGGGGAGCTGTTTTTT. Translated: CASSPGTGNTGELFF.

The rearrangement uses TRBV29-1 and TRBJ2-7, with 10 bases lining up with TRBD1. Germline loops: CDR1 SQVTM, CDR2 ANQGSEA. The V segment lost 8 bases and the J segment 5 bases; nucleotides outside the gene matches: 6. The CDR3 is 12 residues long. CDR3 sequence (DNA): TGCAGCATCCACGGGACAGGGGACGAGCAGTACTTC. Translating it yields CSIHGTGDEQYF.

This chain links TRBV5-1 with TRBJ2-1; no reliable D call. The CDR3 runs to 12 residues. The V gene's germline CDR1 is SGHRS and CDR2 YFSETQ. The V gene lost 4 bases and the J gene lost 8 bases, with 10 bases spanning the gap. The CDR3 loop is CASSLPGYEQFF. For the CDR3, the DNA is TGCGCCAGCAGCCTCCCGGGTTATGAGCAGTTCTTC.

This chain links TRBV9 with TRBJ2-1, with 12 nucleotides matching TRBD2. This CDR3 is built from 15 residues. CDR1 SGDLS and CDR2 YYNGEE come from the germline V gene. With V trimmed by 3 bases and J by 4 bases, 2 bases remained unmatched. This CDR3 is CASSATSGGYNEQFF. The CDR3 DNA follows: TGTGCCAGCAGCGCGACTAGCGGGGGTTACAATGAGCAGTTCTTC.

V gene TRBV28 combines with J gene TRBJ2-7, with D possibly TRBD1 on 6 matching bases. Germline V gene sequence: CDR1 MDHEN, CDR2 SYDVKM. V shed 6 bases and J shed 1 base, with 13 bases lying between them. The CDR3 covers 14 residues. The CDR3 loop reads CASRVDSGSYEQYF. CDR3 in DNA: TGTGCCAGCAGGGTGGACAGTGGGTCCTACGAGCAGTACTTC.

In this sample, this clone turned up once. The chain links TRBV15 to TRBJ2-7; D uncertain. There are 15 residues in the CDR3. The V end lost 0 bases, the J end lost 2 bases, and 11 bases lay between the germline ends. Germline assignment: CDR1 LNHNV and CDR2 YYDKDF (reference sequence). CDR3 residues: CATSRDTDQAYEQYF. The CDR3 region has the DNA TGTGCCACCAGCAGAGACACGGATCAGGCCTACGAGCAGTACTTC.

The V gene is TRBV6-1, the J gene TRBJ1-1; no firm D call. Per the germline V gene, CDR1 is MNHNS and CDR2 is SASEGT. V was clipped by 6 bases and J by 3 bases, with 11 bases between them. CDR3 size: 13 residues. CDR3: CASRYGEDTEAFF. The CDR3 bases are TGTGCCAGCAGGTACGGGGAAGACACTGAAGCTTTCTTT.